The rows below give T cell receptor beta chains drawn from one sample of a study of blood T cell repertoires in COVID-19. Clones were sequenced by immunoSEQ multiplex PCR, and TCRdb holds only the in-frame ones, with some missing. The data hold about 300,000 clones, with roughly nine tenths observed a single time. Source material: PBMCs or T cells enriched from blood (not recorded which). Receptor source: a woman between 35 and 50 years old who had recovered from COVID-19. Both conserved end residues are part of each CDR3. D genes are given only for firm matches. Expanded clones are given a class, and other clones once, few, many or no size at all.

abundance,d_gene,j_gene,v_gene,CDR3nt,CDR3aa
-,TRBD1,TRBJ1-5,TRBV3-1/TRBV3-2,TGTGCCAGCAGCGGGGGACAGATTAATCAGCCCCAGCATTTT,CASSGGQINQPQHF
once,-,TRBJ2-2,TRBV9,TGTGCCAGCAGCGTAGCTACAGGGTCAGGAACCGGGGAGCTGTTTTTT,CASSVATGSGTGELFF
-,-,TRBJ1-2,TRBV27,TGTGCCAGCAGCTTTTTTGTAGGAGGCGGCTACACCTTC,CASSFFVGGGYTF
once,-,TRBJ2-3,TRBV2,TGTGCCAGCAGTGAAAACGGAGCTAGCACAGATACGCAGTATTTT,CASSENGASTDTQYF
-,-,TRBJ2-2,TRBV25-1,TGTGCCAGCAGTGCCGGGGGTGGCACCGGGGAGCTGTTTTTT,CASSAGGGTGELFF
-,TRBD2,TRBJ2-1,TRBV7-9,TGTGCCAGCAGCTCCCCCGGACTAGCGGGAGTTGAGCAGTTCTTC,CASSSPGLAGVEQFF
-,TRBD2,TRBJ2-7,TRBV28,TGTGCCAGCAGTCCTGGGGACTACTACGAGCAGTACTTC,CASSPGDYYEQYF
-,TRBD2,TRBJ2-3,TRBV10-3,TGTGCCATCAGGGCGGGGGACACAGATACGCAGTATTTT,CAIRAGDTDTQYF
-,-,TRBJ1-5,TRBV19,TGTGCCAGTAGTATAGCATTGAGGGGGACCAATCAGCCCCAGCATTTT,CASSIALRGTNQPQHF
-,-,TRBJ2-3,TRBV11-2,TGTGCCAGCAGCCCAGGGTGGGTAGGCAGGTCCTTTAGTAGAGATACGCAGTATTTT,CASSPGWVGRSFSRDTQYF
-,TRBD1,TRBJ1-2,TRBV5-5,TGTGCCAGCAGCGCGGACAGGGCCTTACCTTATGGCTACACCTTC,CASSADRALPYGYTF
-,-,TRBJ2-3,TRBV18,TGTGCCAGCTCACTTGGCGGGGTGGAAGATACGCAGTATTTT,CASSLGGVEDTQYF
-,-,TRBJ2-7,TRBV29-1,TGCAGCGTTGCGGGAGAGACGAGCTCCTACGAGCAGTACTTC,CSVAGETSSYEQYF
-,-,TRBJ2-1,TRBV12-5,TGTGCTAGTGGTTTGGTAGGGCAGGGTAGAGACAATGAGCAGTTCTTC,CASGLVGQGRDNEQFF
-,-,TRBJ1-1,TRBV7-3,TGTGCCAGCAGCTTAACTCCGGTAAGAGGGAGTGAAGCTTTCTTT,CASSLTPVRGSEAFF
once,TRBD1,TRBJ1-2,TRBV30,TGTGCCTGGAATTTACCCCATGGGACAGGGTGGACCTTC,CAWNLPHGTGWTF
-,-,TRBJ1-2,TRBV19,TGTGCCAGTAGTATCCGTCAGGCCTATGGCTACACCTTC,CASSIRQAYGYTF
once,-,TRBJ1-2,TRBV6-5,TGTGCCAGCAGTTACTCGAATCGGGGTGACTATGGCTACACCTTC,CASSYSNRGDYGYTF
-,-,TRBJ2-2,TRBV6-5,TGTGCCAGCAGTTACTTCGGGGGTATAAACACCGGGGAGCTGTTTTTT,CASSYFGGINTGELFF
-,-,TRBJ1-3,TRBV19,TGTGCCAGTCGATCCGGGGGGGAGGTTGGCGGAAACACCATATATTTT,CASRSGGEVGGNTIYF
-,-,TRBJ1-1,TRBV19,TGTGCCAGTAGTACCTTACAGGGAATTGGGACTGAAGCTTTCTTT,CASSTLQGIGTEAFF
-,-,TRBJ2-3,TRBV5-1,TGCGCCAGCAGCGGTAAAGGGGGGGCTAGCACAGATACGCAGTATTTT,CASSGKGGASTDTQYF
-,-,TRBJ2-7,TRBV3-1/TRBV3-2,TGTGCCAGCAGCCGAGTAACAGGGAGCTACGAGCAGTACTTC,CASSRVTGSYEQYF
-,TRBD2,TRBJ2-2,TRBV9,TGTGCCAGCAGCGTAGTGCCTAGCGGGAGTGCCGGGGAGCTGTTTTTT,CASSVVPSGSAGELFF
-,TRBD2,TRBJ2-3,TRBV30,TGTGCCTGGAGTTGGTCGGCGGGAGCCACAGATACGCAGTATTTT,CAWSWSAGATDTQYF
-,TRBD1,TRBJ2-1,TRBV19,TGTGCCAGTAGGGTACCGGGACAGGGGTTGAATGAGCAGTTCTTC,CASRVPGQGLNEQFF
-,-,TRBJ1-1,TRBV11-3,TGTGCCAGCAGCTTAGCGAGAAACACTGAAGCTTTCTTT,CASSLARNTEAFF
-,-,TRBJ2-1,TRBV7-2,TGTGCCAGCAGCTTTACAGGGTATGACTACAATGAGCAGTTCTTC,CASSFTGYDYNEQFF
-,TRBD2,TRBJ2-7,TRBV19,TGTGCCAGTAGTATAGCAGCGGGGACCCTCGAGCAGTACTTC,CASSIAAGTLEQYF
-,-,TRBJ2-3,TRBV2,TGTGCCAGCAGTGAATTACTACGGACAGATACGCAGTATTTT,CASSELLRTDTQYF
-,-,TRBJ2-1,TRBV5-1,TGCGCCAGCAGCAGGGGCTCCTACAATGAGCAGTTCTTC,CASSRGSYNEQFF
-,-,TRBJ1-4,TRBV2,TGTGCCAGCAGTGAAGCGGGGGGTGGGGATGAAAAACTGTTTTTT,CASSEAGGGDEKLFF
few,-,TRBJ1-3,TRBV24-1,TGTGCCACCAGTGATTTACAGGCGAGCTCTGGAAACACCATATATTTT,CATSDLQASSGNTIYF
-,-,TRBJ1-3,TRBV2,TGTGCCAGCAGTGGTTCGCGTGGGCTCGGAAACACCATATATTTT,CASSGSRGLGNTIYF
-,TRBD1,TRBJ1-5,TRBV5-1,TGCGCCAGCAGCCTGACAGGGGGCGAACAGCCCCAGCATTTT,CASSLTGGEQPQHF
-,TRBD2,TRBJ2-1,TRBV30,TGTGCCTGGAGTTGGCGGGAGGGCCCTGGCAATGAGCAGTTCTTC,CAWSWREGPGNEQFF
-,TRBD1,TRBJ2-7,TRBV23-1,TGCGCCAGCAGTCAACGAAAGTACAGGGGGCGAGACGAGCAGTACTTC,CASSQRKYRGRDEQYF
-,-,TRBJ1-4,TRBV5-1,TGCGCCAGCAGCTTGAACAGAAATGAAAAACTGTTTTTT,CASSLNRNEKLFF
-,TRBD1,TRBJ2-7,TRBV29-1,TGCAGCGTTCAAGCCGGGACAGGGCCCTACGAGCAGTACTTC,CSVQAGTGPYEQYF
once,-,TRBJ1-2,TRBV2,TGTGCCAGCAGGGTTGAAGGGGACTATGGCTACACCTTC,CASRVEGDYGYTF
-,TRBD1,TRBJ1-1,TRBV7-3,TGTGCCAGCAGCCCCGGACAGGGCATTGGTAAGCGCACTGAAGCTTTCTTT,CASSPGQGIGKRTEAFF
-,TRBD2,TRBJ2-2,TRBV6-2/TRBV6-3,TGTGCCAGCAGCCCAGCAAAGGTTTTTGCGGGAGTAGGAACCGGGGAGCTGTTTTTT,CASSPAKVFAGVGTGELFF
-,TRBD2,TRBJ2-2,TRBV30,TGTGCCTGGGTTAGCGGGAGAAACACCGGGGAGCTGTTTTTT,CAWVSGRNTGELFF
-,-,TRBJ1-1,TRBV2,TGTGCCAGCTTTGTAACGGGACAAGCAAACACTGAAGCTTTCTTT,CASFVTGQANTEAFF
-,-,TRBJ1-6,TRBV27,TGTGCCAGCAAAACAGCAGATTCACCCCTCCACTTT,CASKTADSPLHF
once,-,TRBJ1-6,TRBV5-1,TGCGCCAGCAGCTGGGGGGGTTCGGCCCCAGGGGATTCACCCCTCCACTTT,CASSWGGSAPGDSPLHF
-,-,TRBJ2-4,TRBV6-4,TGTGCCAGCAGTGACGAATTATACGGCATTCAGTACTTC,CASSDELYGIQYF
-,TRBD1,TRBJ1-3,TRBV18,TGTGCCAGCTCACGGGACAGTCGCTCTGGAAACACCATATATTTT,CASSRDSRSGNTIYF
few,-,TRBJ1-1,TRBV18,TGTGCCAGCTCACCGGGAGGGGTAAGCACTGAAGCTTTCTTT,CASSPGGVSTEAFF
-,-,TRBJ2-7,TRBV19,TGTGCCAGTACCGCAGGGATTGGTGCCTACGAGCAGTACTTC,CASTAGIGAYEQYF
-,-,TRBJ2-3,TRBV11-3,TGTGCCAGCAGCGCGTACCCTACAGATACGCAGTATTTT,CASSAYPTDTQYF
-,TRBD2,TRBJ2-2,TRBV3-1/TRBV3-2,TGTGCCAGCAGCCAAGACTCCGGACTAGCGGGAGGAAACACCGGGGAGCTGTTTTTT,CASSQDSGLAGGNTGELFF
-,TRBD2,TRBJ2-7,TRBV6-2/TRBV6-3,TGTGCCAGCAGCCAACCCCTGGGACTAGCGAGCTCCTACGAGCAGTACTTC,CASSQPLGLASSYEQYF
-,TRBD1,TRBJ1-1,TRBV19,TGTGCCAGTAGGAAAACAGGGGGCTCCGGCACTGAAGCTTTCTTT,CASRKTGGSGTEAFF
few,TRBD1,TRBJ1-1,TRBV13,TGTGCCAGCAGCTCGTCCGGGACAGGGGGCGATGGCACTGAAGCTTTCTTT,CASSSSGTGGDGTEAFF
once,TRBD1,TRBJ1-2,TRBV7-9,TGTGCCAGCAGTCTTAACAGGGGGCGCAACTATGGCTACACCTTC,CASSLNRGRNYGYTF
-,-,TRBJ2-2,TRBV29-1,TGCAGCGTTGCGGCGAATCAGGGCGGGGAGCTGTTTTTT,CSVAANQGGELFF
-,TRBD2,TRBJ2-5,TRBV12-3/TRBV12-4,TGTGCCAGCAGAGCTAGCGGGAGACAGACCCAGTACTTC,CASRASGRQTQYF